A selection of T cell receptor beta chains follows, all from one sample in a study of T cells in Graves' hyperthyroidism and ophthalmopathy. Via MiXCR, TCRdb re-called the multiplex PCR reads, giving one row per CDR3 protein. The sample includes about 360,000 distinct CDR3 sequences, about 12% seen only once; the top ten take 9.2%. The sequencing input was blood. Source of these receptors: a woman aged 18 to 35 with Graves' hyperthyroidism. The CDR3 runs from the conserved cysteine through the conserved F or W. The order of the fields is J gene, clone size, D gene, V gene, CDR3 protein, CDR3 DNA. A D gene is named only where the DNA matches it firmly. The size of a clone is reported for some rows only, either as once, few or many, or as a class for expanded clones.

>TRBJ1-3|few|TRBD1|TRBV2
CASSPIIRTGARGNTIYF
TGTGCCAGCTCACCAATTATTCGGACAGGCGCAAGAGGAAACACCATATATTTT
>TRBJ2-7|few|-|TRBV11-2
CASSSTFRYEQYF
TGTGCTAGCAGCTCGACCTTCCGCTACGAGCAGTACTTC
>TRBJ2-1|many|TRBD1|TRBV29-1
CSVEGGWDRGEGGSYNEQFF
TGCAGCGTTGAAGGGGGTTGGGACAGGGGGGAAGGCGGCTCCTACAATGAGCAGTTCTTC
>TRBJ2-3|-|TRBD2|TRBV5-1
CASSLGSREGTDTQYF
TGCGCCAGCAGCTTGGGGTCCCGGGAGGGGACAGATACGCAGTATTTT
>TRBJ1-5|once|-|TRBV11-2
CASSWTGILGNQPQHF
TGTGCCAGCAGTTGGACCGGCATATTGGGCAATCAGCCCCAGCATTTT
>TRBJ2-7|many|-|TRBV28
CASGSSGTPRYEQYF
TGTGCCAGCGGTTCCAGCGGGACACCACGATACGAGCAGTACTTC
>TRBJ1-5|many|-|TRBV12-3/TRBV12-4
CASSLEGTSNQPQHF
TGTGCCAGCAGTTTAGAAGGAACTAGCAATCAGCCCCAGCATTTT
>TRBJ2-1|many|-|TRBV20-1
CSARGGLDHEQFF
TGCAGTGCTAGAGGGGGACTTGATCATGAGCAGTTCTTC
>TRBJ1-2|many|-|TRBV6-5
CASSYSSRNYGYTF
TGTGCCAGCAGTTACTCAAGCCGTAACTATGGCTACACCTTC
>TRBJ1-4|few|-|TRBV18
CASSPRSPGEKLFF
TGTGCCAGCTCACCGAGAAGCCCTGGTGAAAAACTGTTTTTT
>TRBJ2-6|-|TRBD1|TRBV9
CASSATGTGTSGANVLTF
TGTGCCAGCAGCGCTACCGGGACAGGGACTTCAGGGGCCAACGTCCTGACTTTC
>TRBJ2-5|many|-|TRBV11-2
CASSAMVLKETQYF
TGTGCCAGCAGCGCCATGGTCCTAAAAGAGACCCAGTACTTC
>TRBJ2-7|many|-|TRBV7-2
CASSHVDPHEQYF
TGTGCCAGCAGCCATGTGGATCCCCACGAGCAGTACTTC
>TRBJ1-3|many|-|TRBV7-8
CASSLSGGSRNTIYF
TGTGCCAGCAGCCTCTCGGGGGGCTCTCGAAACACCATATATTTT
>TRBJ2-1|many|TRBD1|TRBV6-1
CASTLLRQGSDNEQFF
TGTGCCAGTACTTTACTTAGACAGGGCAGCGACAATGAGCAGTTCTTC
>TRBJ1-1|few|TRBD1|TRBV4-1
CASSKTGDTEAFF
TGCGCCAGCAGCAAAACAGGGGACACTGAAGCTTTCTTT
>TRBJ2-1|-|-|TRBV19
CASSIRAGANEQFF
TGTGCCAGTAGTATACGGGCAGGGGCGAATGAGCAGTTCTTC
>TRBJ2-7|many|TRBD2|TRBV12-3/TRBV12-4
CASRSGGATWGEQYF
TGTGCCAGCCGTAGCGGGGGGGCGACCTGGGGGGAGCAGTACTTC
>TRBJ2-3|many|-|TRBV2
CASRPRGSTQYF
TGTGCCAGCAGGCCCCGGGGGAGTACGCAGTATTTT
>TRBJ2-6|-|-|TRBV6-1
CASSQVGPGANVLTF
TGTGCCAGCAGCCAAGTGGGTCCTGGGGCCAACGTCCTGACTTTC
>TRBJ2-1|many|TRBD2|TRBV7-3
CASALGSSGNFNEQFF
TGTGCCAGCGCCCTTGGTTCTAGCGGGAATTTCAATGAGCAGTTCTTC
>TRBJ2-2|many|TRBD1|TRBV2
CARGTVSTGELFF
TGTGCCAGAGGGACAGTGTCCACCGGGGAGCTGTTTTTT
>TRBJ1-4|few|TRBD1|TRBV12-3/TRBV12-4
CASSQGEFGTFTHNEKLFF
TGTGCCAGCAGTCAGGGGGAGTTCGGAACCTTCACCCATAATGAAAAACTGTTTTTT
>TRBJ1-2|many|TRBD1|TRBV28
CASSRDRAYGYTF
TGTGCCAGCAGCCGAGACAGGGCCTATGGCTACACCTTC
>TRBJ2-7|-|TRBD1|TRBV4-3
CASSRMTGTGSAQGAYEQYF
TGCGCCAGCAGCCGAATGACAGGGACCGGTTCAGCACAGGGGGCCTACGAGCAGTACTTC
>TRBJ2-4|many|TRBD1|TRBV20-1
CSAKGTVLAKNIQYF
TGCAGTGCTAAGGGGACAGTACTAGCCAAAAACATTCAGTACTTC
>TRBJ1-1|-|-|TRBV29-1
CSVNQWGQNTEAFF
TGCAGCGTTAACCAATGGGGGCAGAACACTGAAGCTTTCTTT
>TRBJ2-5|many|-|TRBV11-1
CASSLALSSTETQYF
TGTGCCAGCAGCTTAGCGCTCTCCTCGACAGAGACCCAGTACTTC
>TRBJ2-1|many|-|TRBV12-3/TRBV12-4
CASSLAPTGNYNEQFF
TGTGCCAGCAGTTTAGCGCCGACGGGTAACTACAATGAGCAGTTCTTC
>TRBJ1-2|few|-|TRBV14
CASSGTSNYGYTF
TGTGCCAGCTCTGGGACATCTAACTATGGCTACACCTTC
>TRBJ2-3|many|-|TRBV18
CASSPPGPSTDTQYF
TGTGCCAGCTCACCACCTGGGCCTTCCACAGATACGCAGTATTTT
>TRBJ1-1|-|-|TRBV9
CASSLTAWNTEAFF
TGTGCCAGCAGCCTGACAGCTTGGAACACTGAAGCTTTCTTT
>TRBJ2-7|-|-|TRBV3-1
CASVRAGSYEQYF
TGTGCCAGCGTGAGGGCAGGGTCCTACGAGCAGTACTTC
>TRBJ2-3|many|-|TRBV7-3
CASSPVSTDTQYF
TGTGCCAGCAGCCCAGTGAGCACAGATACGCAGTATTTT
>TRBJ2-1|-|-|TRBV27
CASSLQGSLGNEQFF
TGTGCCAGCAGTTTACAGGGAAGTTTGGGGAATGAGCAGTTCTTC
>TRBJ2-2|-|-|TRBV12-5
CASRLANTGELFF
TGTGCTAGCCGTCTAGCGAACACCGGGGAGCTGTTTTTT
>TRBJ2-5|many|TRBD1|TRBV7-2
CASSLEQGLRETQYF
TGTGCCAGCAGCTTAGAACAGGGGTTGCGAGAGACCCAGTACTTC
>TRBJ2-7|many|TRBD1|TRBV30
CAWSVKGADEQYF
TGTGCCTGGAGTGTCAAGGGGGCTGACGAGCAGTACTTC
>TRBJ1-2|-|-|TRBV12-3/TRBV12-4
CASRPGGGRSNYGYTF
TGTGCCAGCAGGCCCGGGGGGGGCAGATCTAACTATGGCTACACCTTC
>TRBJ2-7|many|-|TRBV18
CASSPTRSEQYF
TGTGCCAGCTCGCCAACAAGGAGCGAGCAGTACTTC
>TRBJ1-2|-|TRBD1|TRBV29-1
CSVDTGQPFYGYTF
TGCAGCGTAGACACGGGACAGCCTTTTTATGGCTACACCTTC
>TRBJ2-1|many|-|TRBV15
CATSRERRSSYNEQFF
TGTGCCACCAGCAGAGAAAGACGGAGCTCCTACAATGAGCAGTTCTTC
>TRBJ2-1|many|TRBD2|TRBV6-6
CASSYSPSSGGNNEQFF
TGTGCCAGCAGTTACTCGCCCTCGAGCGGGGGAAACAATGAGCAGTTCTTC
>TRBJ2-5|-|-|TRBV5-1
CASSSPPGLHPETQYF
TGCGCCAGCAGCTCCCCCCCAGGGCTCCATCCAGAGACCCAGTACTTC
>TRBJ2-1|many|TRBD2|TRBV18
CASSPVEGLAINEQFF
TGTGCCAGCTCGCCGGTTGAGGGACTAGCAATCAATGAGCAGTTCTTC
>TRBJ2-7|many|TRBD2|TRBV7-9
CASSLGTSGRDEQYF
TGTGCCAGCAGCTTGGGGACTAGCGGGAGAGACGAGCAGTACTTC